One and the same sample provided the 16 T cell receptor beta chains below, sequenced in a study of T cell responses to AZD1222 COVID-19 vaccine (dated by TCRdb to about 2021). The library was generated by the immunoSEQ multiplex PCR assay. Held by TCRdb, this immuneACCESS table contains in-frame sequences only and omits some clones. Under half of the omission traces to an unresolved V gene where checked; the cause of the rest is unknown. In this sample the table shows 150,000 to 200,000 clones, roughly 94% of which occur a single time. 1% to 1.5% of the sample comes from the top ten. The time point label on this specimen signifies: about 28 days (+/-7) after the second vaccine dose. The material sequenced was peripheral blood, taken 28 days after the second AZD1222 dose. Receptors were obtained from an adult who received the AZD1222 COVID-19 vaccine.

The chain carries TRBV12-3 or TRBV12-4 and TRBJ2-7; 7 bases map to TRBD1. The CDR3 is 13 residues long. Unmatched junction bases numbered 6, after V lost 7 bases and J lost 3 bases. CDR3: CASTNRGLYEQYF. The CDR3 DNA reads as TGTGCCAGCACCAATAGGGGGCTCTACGAGCAGTACTTC.

V gene TRBV11-2 combines with J gene TRBJ1-2; D gene uncertain. The CDR3 is made up of 14 amino acids. The V end was cut by 4 bases, the J end by 4 bases, with 13 bases between. CDR1 and CDR2 (germline): SGHAT, FQNNGV. The CDR3 here is CASSSSRRGYGYTF. The CDR3 DNA reads as TGTGCCAGCAGCTCCTCGAGGCGGGGCTATGGCTACACCTTC. The complete variable domain, with remaining parts taken from reference TRBV11-2 and TRBJ1-2, reads EAGVAQSPRYKIIEKRQSVAFWCNPISGHATLYWYQQILGQGPKLLIQFQNNGVVDDSQLPKDRFSAERLKGVDSTLKIQPAKLEDSAVYLCASSSSRRGYGYTFGSGTRLTVV.

The chain is built from TRBV7-3 and TRBJ2-1; 9 nucleotides line up with TRBD2. The germline V gene has CDR1 SGHTA and CDR2 FQGTGA. J gave up 8 bases and V 5 bases, and 10 bases lay outside the gene matches. This CDR3 has 15 amino acids. The DNA of the CDR3 is TGTGCCAGCAGCCAGAGGGGTAGCGGGAGCGATGAGCAGTTCTTC. Its protein product is CASSQRGSGSDEQFF.

V is TRBV6-5 and J is TRBJ1-5; D possibly corresponds to TRBD1 (6 bases). The CDR3 totals 14 residues. Germline assignment: CDR1 MNHEY and CDR2 SVGAGI. The V gene lost 2 bases and the J gene lost 3 bases, with 8 bases spanning the gap. CDR3 DNA sequence: TGTGCCAGCAGTTACGGACAGACCAATCAGCCCCAGCATTTT. Translated: CASSYGQTNQPQHF.

The chain carries TRBV29-1 and TRBJ1-1, with a weak D call TRBD1 (5 bases). The CDR3 sequence is 14 residues long. V was trimmed by 6 bases and J by 1 base, leaving 15 bases between them. CDR1 SQVTM and CDR2 ANQGSEA come from the germline V gene. CDR3 in DNA: TGCAGCGTCGGGGGGGACTCTCAGAACACTGAAGCTTTCTTT. This sequence encodes CSVGGDSQNTEAFF. Looking up the rest from reference TRBV29-1 and TRBJ1-1 gives the full variable domain: SAVISQKPSRDICQRGTSLTIQCQVDSQVTMMFWYRQQPGQSLTLIATANQGSEATYESGFVIDKFPISRPNLTFSTLTVSNMSPEDSSIYLCSVGGDSQNTEAFFGQGTRLTVV.

The J gene is TRBJ2-2, the V gene TRBV5-1, with 11 positions matching TRBD1. This CDR3 contains 16 residues. Germline V gene lookup returns CDR1 SGHRS and CDR2 YFSETQ. V lost 2 bases, J lost 5 bases, and 5 bases stayed unmatched. The DNA for the CDR3 is TGCGCCAGCAGCTTCGGACAGGGGGCATTTACCGGGGAGCTGTTTTTT. Encoded protein: CASSFGQGAFTGELFF.

The V call is TRBV27, the J call TRBJ1-6, with D possibly TRBD1 on 6 matching bases. This CDR3 region has 15 residues. Trimming removed 3 bases from V and 2 bases from J, with 8 bases in between. Germline lookup yields CDR1 MNHEY and CDR2 SMNVEV (reference sequence). The CDR3 region has the DNA TGTGCCAGCAGTTTGGGGACAACCTATAATTCACCCCTCCACTTT. It encodes CASSLGTTYNSPLHF.

The rearrangement uses TRBV27 and TRBJ2-7; 12 nucleotides match TRBD2. The CDR3 spans 13 residues. Germline CDR1 is MNHEY and CDR2 is SMNVEV (reference sequence). Losses at the gene ends were 7 bases for V and 5 bases for J; bases not matched to a gene: 3. The CDR3 here is CASKTSGSNEQYF. In DNA form, the CDR3 reads TGTGCCAGCAAGACTAGCGGGAGTAACGAGCAGTACTTC.

The rearrangement uses TRBV30 and TRBJ1-2; D not resolved. Germline values: CDR1 GTSNPN, CDR2 SVGIG (reference sequence). The CDR3 is 13 amino acids. V was cut by 1 base and J by 7 bases, with 13 bases left in between. The CDR3 nucleotides read TGTGCCTGGAGTGGGGAACAAGCCGGTGGCTACACCTTC. It codes for CAWSGEQAGGYTF.

CDR3 residues: CASSSGTGYEQYF. As DNA, the CDR3 is TGCGCCAGCAGCTCCGGGACTGGATACGAGCAGTACTTC. The chain joins TRBV5-1 to TRBJ2-7; perhaps TRBD2 as D (6 bases). V was shortened by 3 bases and J by 4 bases, with 11 bases between the two germline ends. This CDR3 has 13 amino acids. CDR1 is SGHRS, CDR2 YFSETQ, per germline.

The chain carries TRBV29-1 and TRBJ2-7, with 7 nucleotides matching TRBD1. In germline, CDR1 is SQVTM, CDR2 ANQGSEA. The CDR3 covers 15 residues. Trimming cost V 5 bases and J 4 bases; bases outside gene matches: 14. CDR3 nucleotide sequence: TGCAGCGTTACTTACAGGGGACCTCGATCGTACGAGCAGTACTTC. Its protein product is CSVTYRGPRSYEQYF.

This sequence joins TRBV11-2 and TRBJ2-7; TRBD1 might be the D (6 bases). The CDR3 spans 17 residues. The germline V gene encodes CDR1 SGHAT and CDR2 FQNNGV. The V and J ends lost 4 bases and 0 bases respectively, with 19 bases between them. CDR3 DNA sequence: TGTGCCAGCAGCTCTCGCAGGGGCAGGGACCACTCCTACGAGCAGTACTTC. This encodes CASSSRRGRDHSYEQYF.

This chain connects TRBV2 to TRBJ1-2; no reliable D call. The CDR3 is made up of 14 amino acids. V lost 3 bases, J lost 0 bases, and 8 bases lay in between. Germline values: CDR1 SNHLY, CDR2 FYNNEI. CDR3 DNA: TGTGCCAGCAGTGACGCGTATTCTAACTATGGCTACACCTTC. Residues: CASSDAYSNYGYTF. The full variable domain, with the rest looked up from reference TRBV2 and TRBJ1-2, is EPEVTQTPSHQVTQMGQEVILRCVPISNHLYFYWYRQILGQKVEFLVSFYNNEISEKSEIFDDQFSVERPDGSNFTLKIRSTKLEDSAMYFCASSDAYSNYGYTFGSGTRLTVV.

This chain uses TRBV29-1 with TRBJ2-5, with a weak D call TRBD1 (6 bases). The CDR3 spans 13 residues. Germline V gives CDR1 SQVTM, CDR2 ANQGSEA. V lost 5 bases and J lost 5, with 15 bases in between. The CDR3 reads CSVIRGSGETQYF. CDR3 nucleotide sequence: TGCAGCGTTATTAGGGGGTCAGGGGAGACCCAGTACTTC.

This clone was seen a handful of times. This chain's CDR3 is CASSGPGSSYNEQFF. The CDR3 bases are TGTGCCAGCAGCGGCCCTGGGAGTTCCTACAATGAGCAGTTCTTC. This chain connects TRBV7-2 to TRBJ2-1, with a possible D match to TRBD2 (5 bases). The V end was cut by 5 bases, the J end by 1 base, with 12 bases between. This CDR3 has 15 residues. Germline V lookup: CDR1 SGHTA, CDR2 FQGNSA.

Remarks on this clone: The same CDR3 arises from other DNA sequences in this sample as well. The chain carries TRBV5-1 and TRBJ1-1, with unresolved D. Trimming shortened V by 0 bases and J by 0 bases, and 6 bases separated the two germline ends. Germline CDR1 SGHRS, CDR2 YFSETQ. CDR3 length equals 14 residues. The CDR3 spells CASSLGGVNTEAFF. CDR3 DNA sequence: TGCGCCAGCAGCTTGGGCGGAGTGAACACTGAAGCTTTCTTT. The full variable domain, its missing parts supplied by reference TRBV5-1 and TRBJ1-1, is KAGVTQTPRYLIKTRGQQVTLSCSPISGHRSVSWYQQTPGQGLQFLFEYFSETQRNKGNFPGRFSGRQFSNSRSEMNVSTLELGDSALYLCASSLGGVNTEAFFGQGTRLTVV.